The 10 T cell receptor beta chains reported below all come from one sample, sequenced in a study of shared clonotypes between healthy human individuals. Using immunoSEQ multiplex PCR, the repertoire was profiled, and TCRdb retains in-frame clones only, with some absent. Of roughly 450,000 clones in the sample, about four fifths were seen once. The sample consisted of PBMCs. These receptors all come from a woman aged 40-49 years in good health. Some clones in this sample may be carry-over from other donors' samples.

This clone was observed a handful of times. In DNA form, the CDR3 reads TGTGCCAGCAGCTTGGATCTAGCGTACTCCTACGAGCAGTACTTC. Translation gives CASSLDLAYSYEQYF. The rearrangement links TRBV5-5 to TRBJ2-7; a weak D match, TRBD2 (6 bases). Trimming took 0 bases from V and 0 from J, leaving 10 bases between them. The CDR3 runs 15 residues. Germline V gene sequence: CDR1 SGHKS, CDR2 YYEKEE (reference sequence).

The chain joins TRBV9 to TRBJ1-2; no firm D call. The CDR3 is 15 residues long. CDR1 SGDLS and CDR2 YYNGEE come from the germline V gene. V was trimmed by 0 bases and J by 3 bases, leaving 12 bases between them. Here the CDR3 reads CASSVATGSHYGYTF. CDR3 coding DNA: TGTGCCAGCAGCGTAGCTACGGGGTCGCACTATGGCTACACCTTC.

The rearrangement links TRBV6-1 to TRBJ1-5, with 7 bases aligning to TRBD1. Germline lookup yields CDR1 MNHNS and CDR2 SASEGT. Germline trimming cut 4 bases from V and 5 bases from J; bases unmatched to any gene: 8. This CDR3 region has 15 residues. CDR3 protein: CASSVTGTAHQPQHF. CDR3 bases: TGTGCCAGCAGTGTAACCGGGACAGCCCATCAGCCCCAGCATTTT.

The CDR3 sequence is CASSLGAGAVNEQYF. DNA of the CDR3: TGTGCCAGCAGCTTAGGGGCGGGAGCGGTCAACGAGCAGTACTTC. This chain links TRBV13 with TRBJ2-7; 7 bases align to TRBD2. With 0 bases clipped from V and 5 bases from J, the junction kept 7 bases outside the gene matches. Per germline, CDR1 PRHDT and CDR2 FYEKMQ (reference sequence). The CDR3 length is 15 residues. Complete variable domain (other parts from reference TRBV13 and TRBJ2-7): AAGVIQSPRHLIKEKRETATLKCYPIPRHDTVYWYQQGPGQDPQFLISFYEKMQSDKGSIPDRFSAQQFSDYHSELNMSSLELGDSALYFCASSLGAGAVNEQYFGPGTRLTVT.

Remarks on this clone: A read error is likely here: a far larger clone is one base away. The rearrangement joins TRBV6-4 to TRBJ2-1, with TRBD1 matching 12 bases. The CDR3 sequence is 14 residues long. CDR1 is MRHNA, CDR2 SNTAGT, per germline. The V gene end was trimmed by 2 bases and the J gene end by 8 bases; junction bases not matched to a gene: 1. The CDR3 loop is CASSDGTGGDEQFF. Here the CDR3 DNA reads TGTGCCAGCAGTGACGGGACAGGGGGCGATGAGCAGTTCTTC.

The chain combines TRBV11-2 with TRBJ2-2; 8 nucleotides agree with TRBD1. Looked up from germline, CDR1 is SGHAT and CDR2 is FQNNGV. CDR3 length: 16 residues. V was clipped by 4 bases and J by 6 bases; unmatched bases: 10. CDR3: CASSWPGQALPGELFF. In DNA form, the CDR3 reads TGTGCCAGCAGCTGGCCGGGACAGGCTCTGCCCGGGGAGCTGTTTTTT.

The CDR3 protein is CSVEKGGGDTQYF. The CDR3, as DNA: TGCAGCGTTGAAAAGGGTGGGGGAGATACGCAGTATTTT. The chain links TRBV29-1 to TRBJ2-3; possibly TRBD1 or TRBD2 for D (5 bases each). This CDR3 has 13 residues. V lost 2 bases, J lost 5 bases, and 11 bases lay in between. The V gene's germline CDR1 is SQVTM and CDR2 ANQGSEA.

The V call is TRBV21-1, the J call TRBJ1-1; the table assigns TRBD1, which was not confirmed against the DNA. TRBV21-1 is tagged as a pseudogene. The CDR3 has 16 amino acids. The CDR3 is CASSLGRGRKNTEAFF. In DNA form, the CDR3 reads TGTGCCAGCAGCTTGGGGCGTGGCAGAAAGAACACTGAAGCTTTCTTT.

The CDR3 nucleotides are TGCAGCGTTGAAGCCTTCGCAAGCGAATTAGCCAAAAACATTCAGTACTTC. It translates to CSVEAFASELAKNIQYF. The chain has TRBV29-1 and TRBJ2-4; no firm D call. The V gene's germline CDR1 is SQVTM and CDR2 ANQGSEA. The CDR3 has 17 residues. Trimming removed 1 base at V and 0 bases at J, with 16 bases between.

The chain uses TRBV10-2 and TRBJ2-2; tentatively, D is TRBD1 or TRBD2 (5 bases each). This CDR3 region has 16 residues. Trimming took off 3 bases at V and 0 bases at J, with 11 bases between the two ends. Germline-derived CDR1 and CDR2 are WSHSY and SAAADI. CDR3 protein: CASSDDWGPNTGELFF. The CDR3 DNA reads TGCGCCAGCAGTGACGACTGGGGACCGAACACCGGGGAGCTGTTTTTT.